This is a list of T cell receptor beta chains from one sample in a study of T cells in localized non-small cell lung cancer. The table came from immunoSEQ multiplex PCR; TCRdb's copy has only in-frame clones and leaves some out. This sample has around 4,000 clones, with 25% to 35% found just once. Sequencing used lung tumor tissue, obtained before any cancer treatment. The receptors here all came from a man between 40 and 70 years old with stage I lung adenocarcinoma. Each CDR3 is given with its conserved first and last residue. Fields, in order: J gene, D gene, V gene, clone size, CDR3 protein, CDR3 DNA. A D gene is named only where the DNA matches it firmly. Where a row states a size, it is once, few, many or the class of an expanded clone; other rows omit it.

J gene: TRBJ1-2
D gene: TRBD1
V gene: TRBV11-3
clone size: few
CDR3 protein: CASSEDRGVSNYGYTF
CDR3 DNA: TGTGCCAGCAGCGAGGACAGGGGGGTATCTAACTATGGCTACACCTTC

J gene: TRBJ2-1
D gene: NA
V gene: TRBV18
clone size: NA
CDR3 protein: CASSLLSDEQFF
CDR3 DNA: TGTGCCAGCTCACTCCTTAGCGATGAGCAGTTCTTC

J gene: TRBJ2-1
D gene: TRBD2
V gene: TRBV28
clone size: NA
CDR3 protein: CASSLFSGSGLSEQFF
CDR3 DNA: TGTGCCAGCAGTTTATTTAGCGGGAGTGGTTTGAGTGAGCAGTTCTTC

J gene: TRBJ2-1
D gene: TRBD1
V gene: TRBV19
clone size: few
CDR3 protein: CASSTDRDRSYNEQFF
CDR3 DNA: TGTGCCAGTAGTACAGACAGGGATCGCTCCTACAATGAGCAGTTCTTC

J gene: TRBJ2-7
D gene: NA
V gene: TRBV6-8
clone size: medium-sized
CDR3 protein: CAISSREAAYEQYF
CDR3 DNA: TGTGCCATCAGTTCGAGGGAGGCGGCCTACGAGCAGTACTTC

J gene: TRBJ1-2
D gene: NA
V gene: TRBV28
clone size: few
CDR3 protein: CASSLGGGYGYTF
CDR3 DNA: TGTGCCAGCAGTTTAGGGGGAGGATATGGCTACACCTTC

J gene: TRBJ1-5
D gene: NA
V gene: TRBV11-3
clone size: NA
CDR3 protein: CASPMSVQSNQPQHF
CDR3 DNA: TGTGCCAGCCCCATGAGTGTGCAGAGCAATCAGCCCCAGCATTTT

J gene: TRBJ2-2
D gene: NA
V gene: TRBV28
clone size: few
CDR3 protein: CASSFASLSGELFF
CDR3 DNA: TGTGCCAGCAGTTTCGCTAGCTTGTCCGGGGAGCTGTTTTTT

J gene: TRBJ1-2
D gene: NA
V gene: TRBV11-3
clone size: medium-sized
CDR3 protein: CASSLVSTNYGYTF
CDR3 DNA: TGTGCCAGCAGCTTAGTCAGTACTAACTATGGCTACACCTTC

J gene: TRBJ2-7
D gene: TRBD1
V gene: TRBV7-2
clone size: few
CDR3 protein: CASSTGQGYEQYF
CDR3 DNA: TGTGCCAGCAGCACGGGACAGGGCTACGAGCAGTACTTC

J gene: TRBJ1-2
D gene: TRBD1
V gene: TRBV30
clone size: few
CDR3 protein: CAWSLGQGNYGYTF
CDR3 DNA: TGTGCCTGGAGTCTGGGACAGGGAAACTATGGCTACACCTTC

J gene: TRBJ2-3
D gene: TRBD2
V gene: TRBV4-1
clone size: few
CDR3 protein: CASSPSSGTSSDTQYF
CDR3 DNA: TGCGCCAGCAGCCCCTCTAGCGGGACCTCGTCAGATACGCAGTATTTT

J gene: TRBJ2-2
D gene: NA
V gene: TRBV23-1
clone size: NA
CDR3 protein: CASSSSRLSNTGELFF
CDR3 DNA: TGCGCCAGCAGCTCTTCTAGACTCTCGAACACCGGGGAGCTGTTTTTT

J gene: TRBJ1-3
D gene: TRBD1
V gene: TRBV4-1
clone size: NA
CDR3 protein: CASSQPDRGRVAIYF
CDR3 DNA: TGCGCCAGCAGCCAACCGGACAGGGGGCGGGTTGCCATATATTTT

J gene: TRBJ2-3
D gene: TRBD2
V gene: TRBV19
clone size: NA
CDR3 protein: CASKGAGVGTDTQYF
CDR3 DNA: TGTGCCAGTAAGGGAGCGGGAGTCGGCACAGATACGCAGTATTTT

J gene: TRBJ1-2
D gene: NA
V gene: TRBV6-8
clone size: NA
CDR3 protein: CAISALQRSGYTF
CDR3 DNA: TGTGCCATCAGTGCCTTACAGAGATCTGGCTACACCTTC

J gene: TRBJ1-2
D gene: TRBD1
V gene: TRBV6-8
clone size: NA
CDR3 protein: CASSPQGTGVQGYTF
CDR3 DNA: TGTGCCAGCAGTCCTCAAGGGACAGGGGTTCAAGGCTACACCTTC

J gene: TRBJ2-7
D gene: NA
V gene: TRBV22-1
clone size: few
CDR3 protein: CASSESSGRPTGYEQYF
CDR3 DNA: TGTGCCAGCAGTGAAAGCTCCGGGCGGCCGACCGGATACGAGCAGTACTTC

J gene: TRBJ2-5
D gene: TRBD1
V gene: TRBV6-8
clone size: few
CDR3 protein: CASRDRDGLQETQYF
CDR3 DNA: TGTGCCAGCAGGGACAGGGATGGTTTGCAAGAGACCCAGTACTTC

J gene: TRBJ1-1
D gene: TRBD1
V gene: TRBV5-1
clone size: NA
CDR3 protein: CASSPGQGASLITEAFF
CDR3 DNA: TGCGCCAGCAGTCCGGGACAGGGGGCATCGTTGATCACTGAAGCTTTCTTT

J gene: TRBJ2-2
D gene: TRBD2
V gene: TRBV30
clone size: NA
CDR3 protein: CAWSKSRLALNTGELFF
CDR3 DNA: TGTGCCTGGAGCAAATCTCGACTAGCCCTGAACACCGGGGAGCTGTTTTTT

J gene: TRBJ2-4
D gene: TRBD1
V gene: TRBV11-3
clone size: medium-sized
CDR3 protein: CASSQKGQGQNIQYF
CDR3 DNA: TGTGCCAGCAGCCAAAAAGGACAGGGACAAAACATTCAGTACTTC

J gene: TRBJ2-7
D gene: TRBD2
V gene: TRBV28
clone size: NA
CDR3 protein: CASSPPRLARYEQYF
CDR3 DNA: TGTGCCAGCAGCCCCCCGAGACTAGCAAGATACGAGCAGTACTTC

J gene: TRBJ2-1
D gene: NA
V gene: TRBV1
clone size: NA
CDR3 protein: CASSLSGSYNEQFF
CDR3 DNA: TGCGCCAGCAGCCTTAGCGGATCCTACAATGAGCAGTTCTTC

J gene: TRBJ1-1
D gene: NA
V gene: TRBV28
clone size: few
CDR3 protein: CASSLLSINTEAFF
CDR3 DNA: TGTGCCAGCAGTCTTCTCAGTATTAACACTGAAGCTTTCTTT

J gene: TRBJ1-5
D gene: NA
V gene: TRBV28
clone size: NA
CDR3 protein: CASSPSGVHSNQPQHF
CDR3 DNA: TGTGCCAGCAGTCCCTCCGGGGTCCACAGCAATCAGCCCCAGCATTTT

J gene: TRBJ2-1
D gene: NA
V gene: TRBV9
clone size: medium-sized
CDR3 protein: CASSVTGGDEQFF
CDR3 DNA: TGTGCCAGCAGCGTAACCGGGGGCGATGAGCAGTTCTTC

J gene: TRBJ2-7
D gene: NA
V gene: TRBV2
clone size: NA
CDR3 protein: CASSSTGARRPYEQYF
CDR3 DNA: TGTGCCAGCAGCTCCACCGGGGCCAGACGTCCGTACGAGCAGTACTTC

J gene: TRBJ1-4
D gene: NA
V gene: TRBV28
clone size: NA
CDR3 protein: CASSFSRAKNEKLFF
CDR3 DNA: TGTGCCAGCAGTTTCAGTCGGGCGAAGAATGAAAAACTGTTTTTT

J gene: TRBJ2-1
D gene: TRBD2
V gene: TRBV11-3
clone size: NA
CDR3 protein: CASSDTSGSSYNEQFF
CDR3 DNA: TGTGCCAGCAGCGATACTAGCGGGAGCTCCTACAATGAGCAGTTCTTC

J gene: TRBJ1-6
D gene: TRBD1
V gene: TRBV11-3
clone size: NA
CDR3 protein: CASSLQGVWSPLHF
CDR3 DNA: TGTGCCAGCAGCTTACAGGGGGTTTGGTCACCCCTCCACTTT

J gene: TRBJ1-1
D gene: NA
V gene: TRBV18
clone size: NA
CDR3 protein: CASSPGRGNTEAFF
CDR3 DNA: TGTGCCAGCTCACCAGGACGGGGTAACACTGAAGCTTTCTTT

J gene: TRBJ2-4
D gene: NA
V gene: TRBV6-1
clone size: few
CDR3 protein: CASSEAGTRHAKNIQYF
CDR3 DNA: TGTGCCAGCAGTGAAGCGGGCACTCGCCATGCCAAAAACATTCAGTACTTC

J gene: TRBJ1-2
D gene: NA
V gene: TRBV11-3
clone size: few
CDR3 protein: CASSSGRGADGYTF
CDR3 DNA: TGTGCCAGCAGCTCAGGACGGGGGGCCGATGGCTACACCTTC

J gene: TRBJ1-5
D gene: NA
V gene: TRBV18
clone size: NA
CDR3 protein: CASSPNKDQPQHF
CDR3 DNA: TGTGCCAGCTCACCAAACAAGGATCAGCCCCAGCATTTT

J gene: TRBJ1-1
D gene: NA
V gene: TRBV19
clone size: few
CDR3 protein: CASSIRRRGTRNTEAFF
CDR3 DNA: TGTGCCAGTAGTATACGGAGGAGGGGGACTCGAAACACTGAAGCTTTCTTT

J gene: TRBJ1-4
D gene: NA
V gene: TRBV6-8
clone size: few
CDR3 protein: CASSEWTANEKLFF
CDR3 DNA: TGTGCCAGCAGTGAGTGGACAGCTAATGAAAAACTGTTTTTT

J gene: TRBJ2-1
D gene: TRBD2
V gene: TRBV19
clone size: few
CDR3 protein: CASESGRFDDEQFF
CDR3 DNA: TGTGCCAGTGAAAGCGGGAGATTCGATGATGAGCAGTTCTTC

J gene: TRBJ2-7
D gene: TRBD1
V gene: TRBV11-3
clone size: NA
CDR3 protein: CASSFGQGSSEQYF
CDR3 DNA: TGTGCCAGCAGCTTCGGACAGGGCTCCTCCGAGCAGTACTTC

J gene: TRBJ2-5
D gene: NA
V gene: TRBV19
clone size: few
CDR3 protein: CASTHRETQYF
CDR3 DNA: TGTGCCAGTACCCATCGCGAGACCCAGTACTTC

J gene: TRBJ2-2
D gene: TRBD2
V gene: TRBV11-3
clone size: medium-sized
CDR3 protein: CASSLITSGNTGELFF
CDR3 DNA: TGTGCCAGCAGCTTAATAACTAGCGGGAACACCGGGGAGCTGTTTTTT

J gene: TRBJ2-7
D gene: NA
V gene: TRBV9
clone size: NA
CDR3 protein: CASSEMGREHEQYF
CDR3 DNA: TGTGCCAGCAGTGAAATGGGCAGGGAGCACGAGCAGTACTTC

J gene: TRBJ2-1
D gene: NA
V gene: TRBV11-3
clone size: NA
CDR3 protein: CASSLEAGGFYNEQFF
CDR3 DNA: TGTGCCAGCAGCTTGGAAGCCGGTGGGTTCTACAATGAGCAGTTCTTC

J gene: TRBJ1-1
D gene: TRBD1
V gene: TRBV19
clone size: few
CDR3 protein: CASSFGTGTEAFF
CDR3 DNA: TGTGCCAGTAGTTTCGGGACAGGCACTGAAGCTTTCTTT

J gene: TRBJ1-4
D gene: TRBD1
V gene: TRBV6-8
clone size: large
CDR3 protein: CASSYTGTGNEKLFF
CDR3 DNA: TGTGCCAGCAGTTACACCGGGACAGGGAATGAAAAACTGTTTTTT

J gene: TRBJ2-5
D gene: TRBD1
V gene: TRBV11-3
clone size: medium-sized
CDR3 protein: CASSLILTGGAETQYF
CDR3 DNA: TGTGCCAGCAGCTTGATCTTGACAGGGGGCGCGGAGACCCAGTACTTC

J gene: TRBJ1-6
D gene: TRBD1
V gene: TRBV11-3
clone size: few
CDR3 protein: CASSIRQGMSFPGPSPLHF
CDR3 DNA: TGTGCCAGCAGCATCAGACAGGGGATGAGTTTCCCGGGACCCTCCCCCCTCCACTTT

J gene: TRBJ1-2
D gene: NA
V gene: TRBV23-1
clone size: NA
CDR3 protein: CASSHGGIGVGYTF
CDR3 DNA: TGCGCCAGCAGTCATGGGGGGATAGGGGTTGGCTACACCTTC